The next 2 T cell receptor beta chains were all read from a single sample in a study of blood T cells in healthy people across ages. Primers used in a second PCR of about 6 to 11 cycles were a sample-barcoded 5' primer and a J-beta primer mix. Each CDR3 protein gets one entry after TCRdb re-called the 5' RACE reads with MiXCR. The sample shows 790,000 or so distinct CDR3 sequences, around three fifths of them seen only once. The sequencing sample was made of blood. The receptors stem from a man aged 35-49 years in good health.

The chain joins TRBV28 to TRBJ1-1; TRBD1 matches 7 bases. The V gene's germline CDR1 is MDHEN and CDR2 SYDVKM. The CDR3 is made up of 13 amino acids. V lost 6 bases, J lost 5 bases, and 6 bases stayed unmatched. The CDR3 here is CASRVQGRTEAFF. CDR3 nucleotides: TGTGCCAGCAGAGTACAGGGGAGAACTGAAGCTTTCTTT.

This chain joins TRBV18 and TRBJ1-1; perhaps TRBD1 as D (6 bases). CDR1 is KGHSH, CDR2 LQKENI, per germline. This CDR3 has 14 residues. Trimming took off 6 bases at V and 3 bases at J, with 14 bases between the two ends. CDR3 DNA: TGTGCCAGCTCTCGAGGGGGGGCGCACACTGAAGCTTTCTTT. It specifies CASSRGGAHTEAFF.